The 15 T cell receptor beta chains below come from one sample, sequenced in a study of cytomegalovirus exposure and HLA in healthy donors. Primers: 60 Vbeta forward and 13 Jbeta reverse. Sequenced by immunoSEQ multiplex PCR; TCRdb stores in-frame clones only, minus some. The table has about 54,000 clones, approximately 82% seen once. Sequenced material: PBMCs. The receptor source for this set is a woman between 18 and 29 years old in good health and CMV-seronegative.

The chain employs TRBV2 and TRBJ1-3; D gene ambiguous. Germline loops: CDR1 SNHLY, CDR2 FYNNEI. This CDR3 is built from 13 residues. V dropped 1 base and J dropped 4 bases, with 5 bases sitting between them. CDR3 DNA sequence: TGTGCCAGCAGTGAAGTAACAGGAAACACCATATATTTT. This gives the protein CASSEVTGNTIYF.

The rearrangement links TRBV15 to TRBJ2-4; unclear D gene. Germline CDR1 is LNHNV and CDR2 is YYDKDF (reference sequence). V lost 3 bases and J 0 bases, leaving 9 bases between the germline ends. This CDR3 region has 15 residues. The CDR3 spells CATSSVVIAKNIQYF. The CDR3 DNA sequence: TGTGCCACCAGCAGCGTAGTAATAGCCAAAAACATTCAGTACTTC.

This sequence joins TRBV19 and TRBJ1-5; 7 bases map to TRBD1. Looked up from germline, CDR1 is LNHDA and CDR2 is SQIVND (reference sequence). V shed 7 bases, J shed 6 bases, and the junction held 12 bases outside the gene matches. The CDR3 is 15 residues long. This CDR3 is CASTPGGQLSQPQHF. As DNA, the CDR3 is TGTGCCAGTACCCCTGGGGGACAGTTGAGTCAGCCCCAGCATTTT.

The CDR3 loop reads CASHSHTGNTEAFF. Here the CDR3 DNA reads TGTGCCAGCCATTCCCACACAGGGAACACTGAAGCTTTCTTT. The J gene is TRBJ1-1, the V gene TRBV19, with D possibly being TRBD1 (5 bases). This CDR3 has 14 amino acids. CDR1 and CDR2 from the germline V gene are LNHDA and SQIVND (reference sequence). V gave up 9 bases and J gave up 1 base, with 15 bases separating them.

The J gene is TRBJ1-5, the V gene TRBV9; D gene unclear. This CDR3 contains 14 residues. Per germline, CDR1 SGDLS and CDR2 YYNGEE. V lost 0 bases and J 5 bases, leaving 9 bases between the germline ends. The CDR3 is CASSVAPEDQPQHF. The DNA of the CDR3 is TGTGCCAGCAGCGTAGCACCAGAAGATCAGCCCCAGCATTTT.

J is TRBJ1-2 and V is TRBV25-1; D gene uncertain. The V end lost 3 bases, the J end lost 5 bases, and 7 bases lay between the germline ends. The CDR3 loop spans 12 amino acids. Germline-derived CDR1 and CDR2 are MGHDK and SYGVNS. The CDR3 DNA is TGTGCCAGCAGTGATCGGAGTTATGGCTACACCTTC. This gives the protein CASSDRSYGYTF.

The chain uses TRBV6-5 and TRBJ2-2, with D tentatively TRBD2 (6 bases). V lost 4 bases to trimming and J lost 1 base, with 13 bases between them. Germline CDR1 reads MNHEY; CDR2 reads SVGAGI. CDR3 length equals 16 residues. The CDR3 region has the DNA TGTGCCAGCAGTTCCCAGGGTAGCGGGAACACCGGGGAGCTGTTTTTT. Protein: CASSSQGSGNTGELFF.

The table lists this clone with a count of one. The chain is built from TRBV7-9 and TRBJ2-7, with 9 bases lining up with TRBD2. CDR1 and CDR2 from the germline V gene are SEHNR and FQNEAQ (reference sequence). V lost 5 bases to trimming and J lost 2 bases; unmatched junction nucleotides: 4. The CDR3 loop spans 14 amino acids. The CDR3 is CASSRAGGTYEQYF. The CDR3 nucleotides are TGTGCCAGCAGCCGAGCGGGGGGAACCTACGAGCAGTACTTC.

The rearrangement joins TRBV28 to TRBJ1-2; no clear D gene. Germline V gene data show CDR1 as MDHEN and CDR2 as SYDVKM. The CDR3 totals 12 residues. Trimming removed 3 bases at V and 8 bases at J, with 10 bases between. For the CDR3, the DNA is TGTGCCAGCAGTTTGTGGGTGGGCGGCTACACCTTC. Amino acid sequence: CASSLWVGGYTF.

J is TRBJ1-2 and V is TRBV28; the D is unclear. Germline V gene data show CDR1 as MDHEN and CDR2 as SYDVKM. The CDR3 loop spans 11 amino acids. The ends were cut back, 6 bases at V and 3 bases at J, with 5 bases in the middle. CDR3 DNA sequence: TGTGCCAGCAGCGGAGACTATGGCTACACCTTC. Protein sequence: CASSGDYGYTF.

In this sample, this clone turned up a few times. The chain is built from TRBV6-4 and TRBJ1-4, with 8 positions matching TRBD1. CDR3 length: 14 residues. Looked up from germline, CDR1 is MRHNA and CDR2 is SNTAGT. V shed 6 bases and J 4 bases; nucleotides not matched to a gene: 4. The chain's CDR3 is CASSNGQGNEKLFF. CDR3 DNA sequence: TGTGCCAGCAGCAACGGACAGGGTAATGAAAAACTGTTTTTT.

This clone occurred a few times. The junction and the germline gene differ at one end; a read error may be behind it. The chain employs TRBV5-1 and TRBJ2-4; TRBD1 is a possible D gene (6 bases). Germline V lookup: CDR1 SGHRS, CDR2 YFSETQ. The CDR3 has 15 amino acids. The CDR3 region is CASSSPGAAKNSQYF. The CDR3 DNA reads TGCGCCAGCAGCTCGCCAGGGGCGGCCAAAAACAGTCAGTACTTC.

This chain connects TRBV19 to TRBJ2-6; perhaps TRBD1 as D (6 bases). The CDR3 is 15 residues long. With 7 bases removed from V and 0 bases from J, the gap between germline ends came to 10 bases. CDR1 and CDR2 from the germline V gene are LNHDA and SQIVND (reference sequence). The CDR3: CASTGQISGANVLTF. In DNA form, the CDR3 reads TGTGCCAGTACCGGACAGATCTCTGGGGCCAACGTCCTGACTTTC. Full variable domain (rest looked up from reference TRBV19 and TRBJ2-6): DGGITQSPKYLFRKEGQNVTLSCEQNLNHDAMYWYRQDPGQGLRLIYYSQIVNDFQKGDIAEGYSVSREKKESFPLTVTSAQKNPTAFYLCASTGQISGANVLTFGAGSRLTVL.

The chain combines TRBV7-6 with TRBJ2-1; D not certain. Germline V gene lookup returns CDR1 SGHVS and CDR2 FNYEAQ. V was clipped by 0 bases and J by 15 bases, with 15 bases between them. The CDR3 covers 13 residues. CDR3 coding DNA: TGTGCCAGCAGCTTAGCGCGGCCCACCGGGTTGTTCTTC. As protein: CASSLARPTGLFF. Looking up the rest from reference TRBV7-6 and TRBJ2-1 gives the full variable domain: GAGVSQSPRYKVTKRGQDVALRCDPISGHVSLYWYRQALGQGPEFLTYFNYEAQQDKSGLPNDRFSAERPEGSISTLTIQRTEQRDSAMYRCASSLARPTGLFFGPGTRLTVL.

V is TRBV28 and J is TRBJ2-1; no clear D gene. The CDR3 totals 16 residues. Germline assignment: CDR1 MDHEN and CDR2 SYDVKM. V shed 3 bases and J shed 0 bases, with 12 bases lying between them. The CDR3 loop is CASSLVWATSYNEQFF. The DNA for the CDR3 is TGTGCCAGCAGTTTGGTTTGGGCCACCTCCTACAATGAGCAGTTCTTC.